These 3 T cell receptor beta chains originate from one sample sequenced in a study of T cells after posttransplantation cyclophosphamide. Method: immunoSEQ multiplex PCR; TCRdb's copy keeps in-frame clones and lacks some. The table lists approximately 29,000 clones, around 86% of them singletons. The sample taken for sequencing was PBMCs. Source of these receptors: a man aged 50 to 59.

The chain combines TRBV5-1 with TRBJ2-7; TRBD1 agrees at 7 bases. The CDR3 is 14 residues long. J lost 2 bases, V lost 3 bases, and 5 bases had no gene match. The germline V gene has CDR1 SGHRS and CDR2 YFSETQ. The CDR3 protein is CASSSRDSTYEQYF. CDR3 DNA: TGCGCCAGCAGCTCCCGGGACAGTACCTACGAGCAGTACTTC.

The CDR3 sequence: CASSPRQGHTEQFF. Here the CDR3 DNA reads TGTGCCAGCAGCCCGCGACAGGGGCATACTGAGCAGTTCTTC. The V and J genes are TRBV5-6 and TRBJ2-1; 8 nucleotides agree with TRBD1. The CDR3 covers 14 residues. The germline V gene has CDR1 SGHDT and CDR2 YYEEEE. V lost 4 bases to trimming and J lost 9 bases; unmatched junction nucleotides: 9. The full variable domain, completed using reference TRBV5-6 and TRBJ2-1, is DAGVTQSPTHLIKTRGQQVTLRCSPKSGHDTVSWYQQALGQGPQFIFQYYEEEERQRGNFPDRFSGHQFPNYSSELNVNALLLGDSALYLCASSPRQGHTEQFFGPGTRLTVL.

This rearrangement joins TRBV2 to TRBJ2-1; TRBD1 matches 7 bases. V was clipped by 4 bases and J by 1 base; unmatched bases: 4. The length of the CDR3 is 15 residues. Germline CDR1 reads SNHLY; CDR2 reads FYNNEI. In nucleotides, the CDR3 is TGTGCCAGCAGTGCAAGGACAGGATCCTACAATGAGCAGTTCTTC. Encoded protein: CASSARTGSYNEQFF.